The 30 T cell receptor beta chains presented below share a single source sample, sequenced in a study of control samples from healthy donors and cancer patients. Profiling relied on immunoSEQ multiplex PCR, and the TCRdb table lists in-frame clones only, not all of them. This sample has about 89,000 clones, with 86% found just once. Sequencing was carried out using blood. These receptors came from a man younger than 45 in good health.

This sequence joins TRBV3-1 (or the pseudogene TRBV3-2) and TRBJ1-1, with a possible D match to TRBD1 (5 bases). This CDR3 is built from 15 residues. Between the trimmed V and J ends, which lost 4 bases and 0 bases, there was a span of 12 bases. In germline, CDR1 is LGHDT, CDR2 YNNKEL (reference sequence). The CDR3 coding sequence is TGTGCCAGCAGCCTTTACAGGCTCGTGAACACTGAAGCTTTCTTT. Translating gives CASSLYRLVNTEAFF.

V usage is TRBV21-1 and J usage is TRBJ2-3; the D call of TRBD1 is as the table states it, not checked on the DNA. TRBV21-1 is a listed pseudogene. The CDR3 runs 13 residues. The CDR3 is CASTDRVTDTQYF. The CDR3 DNA is TGTGCCAGCACCGACAGGGTAACAGATACGCAGTATTTT.

This clone was found once. V is TRBV29-1 and J is TRBJ1-4; 7 nucleotides line up with TRBD1. J gave up 8 bases and V 0 bases, and 12 bases lay outside the gene matches. This CDR3 contains 16 residues. Germline CDR1 is SQVTM and CDR2 is ANQGSEA. The CDR3: CSVEESGTVRGEKLFF. CDR3 DNA sequence: TGCAGCGTTGAAGAGTCGGGGACAGTCAGGGGGGAAAAACTGTTTTTT.

This clone was counted once. The chain couples TRBV5-1 to TRBJ2-7, with 9 bases aligning to TRBD1. Germline trimming cut 0 bases from V and 2 bases from J; bases unmatched to any gene: 3. CDR1 and CDR2 from the germline V gene are SGHRS and YFSETQ. CDR3 size: 15 residues. The CDR3 nucleotides are TGCGCCAGCAGCTTGGGTGGGACAGGGCCCTACGAGCAGTACTTC. Translation: CASSLGGTGPYEQYF.

The chain carries TRBV25-1 and TRBJ2-3; 9 bases match TRBD1. The CDR3 has 16 residues. Germline trimming cut 3 bases from V and 0 bases from J; bases unmatched to any gene: 4. Germline V lookup: CDR1 MGHDK, CDR2 SYGVNS. CDR3 residues: CASSDRDRASTDTQYF. The CDR3 DNA is TGTGCCAGCAGTGACCGGGACAGGGCTAGCACAGATACGCAGTATTTT.

The V and J genes are TRBV3-1 (or the pseudogene TRBV3-2) and TRBJ2-7, with a weak D call TRBD2 (5 bases). V was shortened by 1 base and J by 1 base, with 11 bases between the two germline ends. This CDR3 has 15 residues. Per germline, CDR1 LGHDT and CDR2 YNNKEL (reference sequence). This CDR3 reads CASSQGGSFSYEQYF. In DNA, the CDR3 is TGTGCCAGCAGCCAAGGAGGGTCGTTTTCCTACGAGCAGTACTTC.

J is TRBJ1-2 and V is TRBV6-2 or TRBV6-3; D might be TRBD1 (6 bases). This CDR3 region has 13 residues. The V gene lost 4 bases and the J gene lost 4 bases, with 10 bases spanning the gap. Per germline, CDR1 MNHEY and CDR2 SVGEGT. CDR3 region: CASSSQGSYGYTF. The CDR3 coding sequence is TGTGCCAGCAGTTCTCAGGGGTCCTATGGCTACACCTTC.

The chain carries TRBV28 and TRBJ1-5; possibly TRBD1 for D (6 bases). Per germline, CDR1 MDHEN and CDR2 SYDVKM. Trimming cost V 6 bases and J 5 bases, with 14 bases left between them. CDR3 length equals 14 residues. CDR3 loop: CASSSGGNDQPQHF. CDR3 DNA: TGTGCCAGCAGCTCCGGGGGCAATGATCAGCCCCAGCATTTT.

V and J are TRBV7-8 and TRBJ1-2; TRBD1 agrees at 8 bases. In germline, CDR1 is SGHVS, CDR2 FQNEAQ. This CDR3 has 13 residues. V lost 6 bases to trimming and J lost 4 bases; unmatched junction nucleotides: 4. The CDR3 reads CASSPGGGYGYTF. The CDR3 DNA is TGTGCCAGCAGTCCAGGGGGCGGCTATGGCTACACCTTC.

The rearrangement joins TRBV2 to TRBJ2-1; D remains ambiguous. V gave up 7 bases and J gave up 0 bases, with 16 bases separating them. This CDR3 is 16 amino acids long. The germline CDR1 and CDR2 sequences are SNHLY and FYNNEI. CDR3 protein: CASTDASIRSYNEQFF. Written as DNA, the CDR3 is TGTGCCAGCACGGACGCCTCGATACGCTCCTACAATGAGCAGTTCTTC.

V gene TRBV5-1 combines with J gene TRBJ1-1, with D possibly TRBD1 on 6 matching bases. Per germline, CDR1 SGHRS and CDR2 YFSETQ. The CDR3 is made up of 14 amino acids. Trimming took off 2 bases at V and 5 bases at J, with 13 bases between the two ends. The CDR3 here is CASSFLGGGTEAFF. CDR3 nucleotide sequence: TGCGCCAGCAGCTTTCTCGGAGGGGGTACTGAAGCTTTCTTT.

The rearrangement links TRBV3-1 (or the pseudogene TRBV3-2) to TRBJ1-2; 9 nucleotides line up with TRBD1. V gave up 3 bases and J gave up 4 bases; unmatched junction bases: 6. Germline V gene sequence: CDR1 LGHDT, CDR2 YNNKEL (reference sequence). CDR3 size: 15 residues. In nucleotides, the CDR3 is TGTGCCAGCAGCCAGTGGGACAGGGACAGCTATGGCTACACCTTC. This gives the protein CASSQWDRDSYGYTF.

The V and J genes are TRBV23-1 and TRBJ2-7; D remains unclear. TRBV23-1 is known as an ORF, though its function is uncertain. V lost 2 bases and J 4 bases, leaving 30 bases between the germline ends. The CDR3 totals 20 residues. DNA for the CDR3: TGCGCCAGCAGTCAAATTCAGTCGGACCCGGAAATCTTTGCGGCGTACGAGCAGTACGTC. Translating gives CASSQIQSDPEIFAAYEQYV.

The V gene is TRBV30, the J gene TRBJ2-1, with a possible D match to TRBD2 (5 bases). The CDR3 extends over 11 amino acids. Germline CDR1 reads GTSNPN; CDR2 reads SVGIG (reference sequence). V lost 4 bases to trimming and J lost 10 bases, with 11 bases between them. DNA for the CDR3: TGTGCCTGGACTAGCAGATACGAGCAGTTCTTC. The encoded protein is CAWTSRYEQFF.

The chain combines TRBV7-9 with TRBJ2-5; 9 bases map to TRBD2. The CDR3 contains 17 residues. V lost 4 bases to trimming and J lost 0 bases; unmatched junction nucleotides: 9. Germline V lookup: CDR1 SEHNR, CDR2 FQNEAQ (reference sequence). In DNA, the CDR3 is TGTGCCAGCAGCTGGCGCGTCGCGGGGGGGTACCAAGAGACCCAGTACTTC. It translates to CASSWRVAGGYQETQYF.

This clone is a singleton in its sample. The V call is TRBV21-1, the J call TRBJ1-2; the D call of TRBD1 is as the table states it, not checked on the DNA. TRBV21-1 is termed a pseudogene. CDR3 size: 17 residues. CDR3 sequence: CASSKKTPETDRGGYTF. DNA of the CDR3: TGTGCCAGCAGCAAAAAAACCCCCGAAACGGACAGGGGTGGCTACACCTTC.

J is TRBJ2-1 and V is TRBV12-5; unclear D gene. V was pared by 3 bases and J by 6 bases, with 21 bases between. The CDR3 is 17 amino acids. Germline values: CDR1 LGHNT, CDR2 FRNRAP. CDR3 sequence reads: CASGLFPLTYPGNEQFF. CDR3 DNA sequence: TGTGCTAGTGGTTTATTTCCCCTGACTTACCCTGGCAATGAGCAGTTCTTC.

The chain combines TRBV4-1 with TRBJ1-1; D gene uncertain. V was shortened by 4 bases and J by 0 bases, with 9 bases between the two germline ends. Germline CDR1 and CDR2: MGHRA and YSYEKL. This CDR3 is 14 amino acids long. CDR3 loop: CASSRGDVNTEAFF. In nucleotides, the CDR3 is TGCGCCAGCAGCCGCGGGGATGTGAACACTGAAGCTTTCTTT.

V usage is TRBV5-6 and J usage is TRBJ1-2, with D possibly TRBD1 on 5 matching bases. The V end lost 0 bases, the J end lost 8 bases, and 11 bases lay between the germline ends. From germline, CDR1 is SGHDT and CDR2 YYEEEE. The CDR3 totals 13 residues. CDR3 sequence reads: CASSLVGTGGYTF. CDR3 coding DNA: TGTGCCAGCAGCTTGGTAGGGACGGGGGGCTACACCTTC.

The chain has TRBV19 and TRBJ1-6; TRBD1 is a possible D gene (6 bases). Germline V gene data show CDR1 as LNHDA and CDR2 as SQIVND (reference sequence). V was cut by 5 bases and J by 5 bases, with 13 bases left in between. The CDR3 runs to 15 residues. DNA for the CDR3: TGTGCCAGTAGTCCCAATAGGGGGAATAATTCACCCCTCCACTTT. Amino acid sequence: CASSPNRGNNSPLHF.

This clone was counted once. This chain uses TRBV24-1 with TRBJ2-5; D unclear. The CDR3 is made up of 14 amino acids. Trimming shortened V by 2 bases and J by 2 bases, and 8 bases separated the two germline ends. Per germline, CDR1 KGHDR and CDR2 SFDVKD. The CDR3 loop is CATSDSGKQETQYF. CDR3 in DNA: TGTGCCACCAGTGATTCGGGTAAACAAGAGACCCAGTACTTC.

J is TRBJ1-6 and V is TRBV4-2; D is unresolved. Trimming stripped 1 base from V and 8 bases from J, with 15 bases between. CDR1 is LGHNA, CDR2 YNFKEQ, per germline. The CDR3 has 16 residues. The CDR3 sequence: CASSQGPTQWDSPLHF. CDR3 DNA: TGTGCCAGCAGCCAAGGGCCGACACAGTGGGATTCACCCCTCCACTTT.

J is TRBJ1-5 and V is TRBV24-1, with D possibly TRBD1 on 5 matching bases. The length of the CDR3 is 15 residues. Per the germline V gene, CDR1 is KGHDR and CDR2 is SFDVKD. The V end lost 6 bases, the J end lost 2 bases, and 13 bases lay between the germline ends. The CDR3 DNA sequence: TGTGCCACCAGTTCCGGGACGATCGGCAATCAGCCCCAGCATTTT. The encoded protein is CATSSGTIGNQPQHF.

The chain carries TRBV5-1 and TRBJ2-3; TRBD2 matches at 8 bases. This CDR3 contains 16 residues. Germline CDR1 and CDR2: SGHRS and YFSETQ. V trimming: 1 base; J trimming: 1 base; junction bases outside the gene matches: 5. DNA of the CDR3: TGCGCCAGCAGCTTGTACAGCGGGGGAGGCACAGATACGCAGTATTTT. Translated, it gives CASSLYSGGGTDTQYF.

The rearrangement uses TRBV6-5 and TRBJ2-7; the match to TRBD1 covers 9 bases. Germline values: CDR1 MNHEY, CDR2 SVGAGI. J was trimmed by 2 bases and V by 5 bases; bases with no gene match: 7. CDR3 length: 15 residues. The CDR3 loop reads CASSRDRVPTYEQYV. CDR3 coding DNA: TGTGCCAGCAGTCGGGACAGGGTCCCAACCTACGAGCAGTACGTC.

The gene calls are TRBV7-9 and TRBJ1-4; possible D gene TRBD1, 6 bases. V was clipped by 2 bases and J by 8 bases, with 12 bases between them. Germline CDR1 and CDR2: SEHNR and FQNEAQ (reference sequence). The CDR3 consists of 14 residues. CDR3 sequence reads: CASSLQGLGEKLFF. CDR3 sequence (DNA): TGTGCCAGCAGCTTACAGGGGCTAGGCGAAAAACTGTTTTTT.

The J gene is TRBJ2-7, the V gene TRBV19, with D possibly TRBD1 on 6 matching bases. The V gene lost 5 bases and the J gene lost 7 bases, with 15 bases spanning the gap. This CDR3 contains 13 residues. In germline, CDR1 is LNHDA, CDR2 SQIVND (reference sequence). The CDR3 DNA is TGTGCCAGTAGTCTCAGGGGAGCATGGGAGCAGTACTTC. Its translation: CASSLRGAWEQYF. The full variable domain, completed using reference TRBV19 and TRBJ2-7, is DGGITQSPKYLFRKEGQNVTLSCEQNLNHDAMYWYRQDPGQGLRLIYYSQIVNDFQKGDIAEGYSVSREKKESFPLTVTSAQKNPTAFYLCASSLRGAWEQYFGPGTRLTVT.

This chain joins TRBV1 and TRBJ2-1; TRBD2, as called in the table, went unchecked against the DNA. TRBV1 corresponds to a pseudogene. There are 18 residues in the CDR3. CDR3 nucleotides: TGCACCAGCAGCCAAGATACCGGGACTAGCGTCTCCTACAATGAGCAGTTCTTC. Amino acids: CTSSQDTGTSVSYNEQFF.

This sequence joins TRBV5-4 and TRBJ2-7; 10 nucleotides line up with TRBD2. V gave up 2 bases and J gave up 2 bases; unmatched junction bases: 1. CDR3 length: 14 amino acids. Germline V lookup: CDR1 SGHNT, CDR2 YYREEE (reference sequence). CDR3 amino acids: CASSFSGGPYEQYF. CDR3 DNA: TGTGCCAGCAGCTTTAGCGGGGGGCCCTACGAGCAGTACTTC.

The genes are TRBV20-1 and TRBJ1-6; D call uncertain. The CDR3 contains 11 residues. The ends were cut back, 5 bases at V and 7 bases at J, with 6 bases in the middle. Per germline, CDR1 DFQATT and CDR2 SNEGSKA (reference sequence). In DNA, the CDR3 is TGCAGTGCTGGCGGGAATTCACCCCTCCACTTT. This sequence encodes CSAGGNSPLHF.